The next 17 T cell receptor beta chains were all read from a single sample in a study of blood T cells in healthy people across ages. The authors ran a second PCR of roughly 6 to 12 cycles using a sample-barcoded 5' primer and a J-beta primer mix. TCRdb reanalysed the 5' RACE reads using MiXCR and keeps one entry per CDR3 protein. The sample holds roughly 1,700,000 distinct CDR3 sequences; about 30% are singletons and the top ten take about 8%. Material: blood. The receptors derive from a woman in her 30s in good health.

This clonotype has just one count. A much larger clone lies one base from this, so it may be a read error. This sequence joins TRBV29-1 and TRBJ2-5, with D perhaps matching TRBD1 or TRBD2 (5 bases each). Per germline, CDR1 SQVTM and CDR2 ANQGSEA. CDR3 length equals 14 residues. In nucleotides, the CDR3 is TGCAGCGTTGGAAGTTCGGACGGCTTGGGGGAGCAGTGCTTC. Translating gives CSVGSSDGLGEQCF.

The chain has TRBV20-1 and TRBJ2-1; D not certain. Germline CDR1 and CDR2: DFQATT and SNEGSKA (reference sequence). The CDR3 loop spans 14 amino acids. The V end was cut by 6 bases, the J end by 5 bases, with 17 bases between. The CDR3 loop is CSARGPLGHNEQFF. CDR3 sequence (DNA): TGCAGTGCGCGAGGTCCCCTCGGGCACAATGAGCAGTTCTTC.

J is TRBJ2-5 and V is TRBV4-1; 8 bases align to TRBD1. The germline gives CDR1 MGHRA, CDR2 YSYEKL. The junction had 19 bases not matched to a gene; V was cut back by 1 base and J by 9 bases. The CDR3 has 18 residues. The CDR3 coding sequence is TGCGCCAGCAGCCAAGGCAGGGGGCGCAGAGGACCTGGGGAGGCCCAGTACTTC. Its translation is CASSQGRGRRGPGEAQYF.

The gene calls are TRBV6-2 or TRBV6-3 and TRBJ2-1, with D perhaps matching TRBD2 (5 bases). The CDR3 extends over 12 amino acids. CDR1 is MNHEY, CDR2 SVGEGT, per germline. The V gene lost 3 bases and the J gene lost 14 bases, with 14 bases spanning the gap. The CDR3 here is CASSYSGGPEFF. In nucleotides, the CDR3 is TGTGCCAGCAGTTATTCAGGAGGCCCAGAGTTCTTC.

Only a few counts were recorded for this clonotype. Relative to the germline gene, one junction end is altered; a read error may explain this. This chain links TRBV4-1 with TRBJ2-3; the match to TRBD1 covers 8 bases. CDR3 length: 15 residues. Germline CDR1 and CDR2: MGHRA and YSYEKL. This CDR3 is CASSPDREEADTRYF. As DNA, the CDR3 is TGCGCCAGCAGCCCGGACAGGGAGGAAGCAGATACGCGGTATTTT.

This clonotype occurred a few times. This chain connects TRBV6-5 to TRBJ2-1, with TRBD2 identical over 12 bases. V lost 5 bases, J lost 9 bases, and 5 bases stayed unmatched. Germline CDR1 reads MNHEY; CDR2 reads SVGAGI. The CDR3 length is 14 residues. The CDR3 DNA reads TGTGCCAGCAGTACTAGCGGGGGGAGGGGTGAGCAGTTCTTC. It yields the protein CASSTSGGRGEQFF.

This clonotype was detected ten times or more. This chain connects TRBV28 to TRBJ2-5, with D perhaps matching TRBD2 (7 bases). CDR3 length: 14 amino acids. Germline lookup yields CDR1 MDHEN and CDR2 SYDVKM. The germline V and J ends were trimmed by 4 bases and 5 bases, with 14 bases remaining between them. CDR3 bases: TGTGCCAGCAGTTCGCCGGGGGGCCTCGAGACCCAGTACTTC. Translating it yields CASSSPGGLETQYF.

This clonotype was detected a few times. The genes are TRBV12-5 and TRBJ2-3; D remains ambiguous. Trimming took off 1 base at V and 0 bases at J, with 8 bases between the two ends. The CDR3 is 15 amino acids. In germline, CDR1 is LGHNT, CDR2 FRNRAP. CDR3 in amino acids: CASGLEWSSTDTQYF. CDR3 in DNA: TGTGCTAGTGGTTTGGAGTGGTCTAGCACAGATACGCAGTATTTT.

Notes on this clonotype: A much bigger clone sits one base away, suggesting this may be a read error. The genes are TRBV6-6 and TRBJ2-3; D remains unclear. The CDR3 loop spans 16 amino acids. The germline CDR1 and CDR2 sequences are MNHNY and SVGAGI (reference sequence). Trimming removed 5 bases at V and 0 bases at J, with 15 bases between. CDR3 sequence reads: CASSTSRATSTDTQYF. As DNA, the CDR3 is TGTGCCAGCAGTACCTCTCGGGCCACTAGCACAGATACGCAGTATTTT.

CDR3 nucleotides: TGTGCCAGCAGCTTTGAAATTCTGTGGAACACTGAAGCTTTCTTT. Its translation: CASSFEILWNTEAFF. The rearrangement joins TRBV7-2 to TRBJ1-1; D call uncertain. The V gene lost 3 bases and the J gene lost 1 base, with 12 bases spanning the gap. CDR1 and CDR2 from the germline V gene are SGHTA and FQGNSA. The length of the CDR3 is 15 residues. The complete variable domain, with remaining parts taken from reference TRBV7-2 and TRBJ1-1, reads GAGVSQSPSNKVTEKGKDVELRCDPISGHTALYWYRQSLGQGLEFLIYFQGNSAPDKSGLPSDRFSAERTGGSVSTLTIQRTQQEDSAVYLCASSFEILWNTEAFFGQGTRLTVV.

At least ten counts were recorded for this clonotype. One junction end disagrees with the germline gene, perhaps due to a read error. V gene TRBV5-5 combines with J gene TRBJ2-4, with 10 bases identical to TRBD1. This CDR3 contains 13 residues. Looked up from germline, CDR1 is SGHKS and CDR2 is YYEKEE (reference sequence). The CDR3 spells CASSPGQGNIQYF. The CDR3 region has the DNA TGCGCCAGCAGCCCGGGACAGGGGAACATTCAGTACTTC.

The DNA of the CDR3 is TGCAGTGCTAGCCCGGGACAGTTCTATGGCTACACCTTC. Protein product: CSASPGQFYGYTF. This chain connects TRBV20-1 to TRBJ1-2, with 7 bases identical to TRBD1. The V segment lost 3 bases and the J segment 4 bases; nucleotides outside the gene matches: 5. The germline V gene has CDR1 DFQATT and CDR2 SNEGSKA (reference sequence). The CDR3 contains 13 residues.

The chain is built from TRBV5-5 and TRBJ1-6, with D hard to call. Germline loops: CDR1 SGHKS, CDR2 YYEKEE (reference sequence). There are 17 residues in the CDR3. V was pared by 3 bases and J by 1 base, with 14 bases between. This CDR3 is CASSSARIKSYNSPLHF. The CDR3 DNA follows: TGTGCCAGCAGCTCGGCCCGTATAAAGTCCTATAATTCACCCCTCCACTTT.

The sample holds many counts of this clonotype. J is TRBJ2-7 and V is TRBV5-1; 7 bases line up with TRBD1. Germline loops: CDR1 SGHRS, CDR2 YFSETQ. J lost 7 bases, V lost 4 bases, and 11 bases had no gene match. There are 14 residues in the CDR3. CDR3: CASSAERTGREQYF. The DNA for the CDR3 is TGCGCCAGCAGCGCCGAGCGGACAGGTAGAGAGCAGTACTTC.

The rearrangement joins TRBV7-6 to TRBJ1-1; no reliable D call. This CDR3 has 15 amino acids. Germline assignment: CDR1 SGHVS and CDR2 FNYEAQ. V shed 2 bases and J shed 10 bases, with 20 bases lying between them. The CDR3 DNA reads TGTGCCAGCAGCTTACGCCCTGACTTCTCTGAGGGAGCTTTCTTT. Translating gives CASSLRPDFSEGAFF.

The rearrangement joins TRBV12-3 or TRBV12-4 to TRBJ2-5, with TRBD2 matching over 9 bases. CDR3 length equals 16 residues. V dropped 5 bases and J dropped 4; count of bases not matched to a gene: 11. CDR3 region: CASSPPGVSGRETQYF. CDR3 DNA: TGTGCCAGCAGTCCCCCCGGTGTTAGCGGGAGAGAGACCCAGTACTTC.

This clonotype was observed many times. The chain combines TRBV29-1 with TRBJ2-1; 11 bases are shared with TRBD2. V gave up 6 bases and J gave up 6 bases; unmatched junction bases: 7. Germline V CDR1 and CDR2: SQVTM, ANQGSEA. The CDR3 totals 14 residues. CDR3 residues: CSVTSGGGFNEQFF. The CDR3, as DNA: TGCAGCGTCACTAGCGGGGGAGGCTTCAATGAGCAGTTCTTC.